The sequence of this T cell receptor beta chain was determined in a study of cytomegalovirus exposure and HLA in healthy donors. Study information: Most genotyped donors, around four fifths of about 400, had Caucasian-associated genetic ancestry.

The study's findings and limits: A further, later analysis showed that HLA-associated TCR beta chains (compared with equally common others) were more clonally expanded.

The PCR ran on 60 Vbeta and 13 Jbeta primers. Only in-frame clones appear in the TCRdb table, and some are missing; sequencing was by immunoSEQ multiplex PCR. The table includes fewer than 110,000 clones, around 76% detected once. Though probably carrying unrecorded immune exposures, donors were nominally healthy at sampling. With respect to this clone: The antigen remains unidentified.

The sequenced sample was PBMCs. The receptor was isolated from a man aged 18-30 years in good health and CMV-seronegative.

CDR3 sequence (DNA): TGTGCCAGCAGCTTGCTAGCAGAGGCCGGGGAGCTGTTTTTT. It specifies CASSLLAEAGELFF. The chain couples TRBV7-9 to TRBJ2-2; TRBD2 might be the D (5 bases). CDR1 is SEHNR and CDR2 is FQNEAQ in the germline V gene (reference sequence). The CDR3 covers 14 residues. The V end was cut by 3 bases, the J end by 6 bases, with 11 bases between.